This is a list of T cell receptor beta chains from one sample in a study of Graves' ophthalmopathy and Graves' hyperthyroidism. TCRdb reprocessed the multiplex PCR reads with MiXCR, giving one entry per CDR3 protein. The sample contains about 400,000 distinct CDR3 sequences, around 17% of which appear only once. The sample taken for sequencing was peripheral blood. The receptors come from a woman between 18 and 29 years old with Graves' ophthalmopathy. The CDR3 runs from the conserved cysteine through the conserved F or W. Each record gives: CDR3 length, clone size, V gene, D gene, J gene, CDR3 protein, CDR3 DNA. D genes are given only for firm matches. The listing skips clone size in some rows; elsewhere it reads once, few, many or a size class.

cdr3_length: 13; clone_size: few; v_call: TRBV28; d_call: TRBD1; j_call: TRBJ1-2; cdr3_aa: CASSQPGGYGYTF; cdr3_nt: TGTGCCAGCAGTCAACCAGGGGGGTATGGCTACACCTTC
cdr3_length: 14; clone_size: many; v_call: TRBV4-3; d_call: -; j_call: TRBJ1-6; cdr3_aa: CASSQGGQGSPLHF; cdr3_nt: TGCGCCAGCAGCCAAGGGGGGCAAGGTTCACCCCTCCACTTT
cdr3_length: 16; clone_size: many; v_call: TRBV7-8; d_call: TRBD1; j_call: TRBJ1-3; cdr3_aa: CASSLTGAHSGNTIYF; cdr3_nt: TGTGCCAGCAGCCTAACAGGGGCTCACTCTGGAAACACCATATATTTT
cdr3_length: 14; clone_size: many; v_call: TRBV7-2; d_call: TRBD1; j_call: TRBJ1-2; cdr3_aa: CASNPGQGYYGYTF; cdr3_nt: TGTGCCAGCAACCCGGGACAGGGGTACTATGGCTACACCTTC
cdr3_length: 18; clone_size: many; v_call: TRBV6-2/TRBV6-3; d_call: -; j_call: TRBJ1-3; cdr3_aa: CASSYRGLTVLSGNTIYF; cdr3_nt: TGTGCCAGCAGTTACAGGGGTTTGACCGTTCTCTCTGGAAACACCATATATTTT
cdr3_length: 14; clone_size: many; v_call: TRBV2; d_call: -; j_call: TRBJ2-5; cdr3_aa: CASTLGQVQETQYF; cdr3_nt: TGTGCCAGCACTCTAGGCCAGGTCCAAGAGACCCAGTACTTC
cdr3_length: 15; clone_size: many; v_call: TRBV7-3; d_call: -; j_call: TRBJ2-2; cdr3_aa: CASSSDFPNTGELFF; cdr3_nt: TGTGCCAGCAGCTCCGACTTTCCAAACACCGGGGAGCTGTTTTTT
cdr3_length: 13; clone_size: -; v_call: TRBV29-1; d_call: -; j_call: TRBJ2-7; cdr3_aa: CSVEEGISYEQYF; cdr3_nt: TGCAGCGTTGAAGAGGGGATCTCCTACGAGCAGTACTTC
cdr3_length: 12; clone_size: many; v_call: TRBV20-1; d_call: -; j_call: TRBJ1-5; cdr3_aa: CSARASNQPQHF; cdr3_nt: TGCAGTGCTAGAGCGAGCAATCAGCCCCAGCATTTT
cdr3_length: 18; clone_size: many; v_call: TRBV7-6; d_call: TRBD2; j_call: TRBJ2-3; cdr3_aa: CASSLGVTSGTSTDTQYF; cdr3_nt: TGTGCCAGCAGCTTAGGGGTGACTAGCGGGACGAGCACAGATACGCAGTATTTT
cdr3_length: 18; clone_size: -; v_call: TRBV6-7; d_call: -; j_call: TRBJ1-3; cdr3_aa: CASSYSDAGVFSGNTIYF; cdr3_nt: TGTGCCAGCAGTTACTCCGACGCGGGGGTATTCTCTGGAAACACCATATATTTT
cdr3_length: 18; clone_size: -; v_call: TRBV5-1; d_call: TRBD1; j_call: TRBJ1-6; cdr3_aa: CASSLDLRGSSYNSPLHF; cdr3_nt: TGCGCCAGCAGCTTGGATCTCAGGGGGAGCTCCTATAATTCACCCCTCCACTTT
cdr3_length: 13; clone_size: -; v_call: TRBV7-6; d_call: -; j_call: TRBJ1-6; cdr3_aa: CASSLDPHSPLHF; cdr3_nt: TGTGCCAGCAGCTTAGACCCCCATTCACCCCTCCACTTT
cdr3_length: 14; clone_size: many; v_call: TRBV10-3; d_call: -; j_call: TRBJ1-6; cdr3_aa: CAIRGLQGNSPLHF; cdr3_nt: TGTGCCATCAGGGGGTTACAGGGTAATTCACCCCTCCACTTT
cdr3_length: 19; clone_size: many; v_call: TRBV29-1; d_call: TRBD1; j_call: TRBJ1-1; cdr3_aa: CSVEDLLFQGAEGNTEAFF; cdr3_nt: TGCAGCGTTGAAGATCTTTTATTTCAGGGGGCGGAAGGGAACACTGAAGCTTTCTTT
cdr3_length: 13; clone_size: many; v_call: TRBV30; d_call: -; j_call: TRBJ1-5; cdr3_aa: CAWSQGLNQPQHF; cdr3_nt: TGTGCCTGGAGTCAGGGTCTCAATCAGCCCCAGCATTTT
cdr3_length: 14; clone_size: many; v_call: TRBV7-2; d_call: -; j_call: TRBJ2-7; cdr3_aa: CASSEGLLTYEQYF; cdr3_nt: TGTGCCAGCAGCGAGGGACTTCTAACCTACGAGCAGTACTTC
cdr3_length: 14; clone_size: many; v_call: TRBV27; d_call: -; j_call: TRBJ2-7; cdr3_aa: CASSWETGSYEQYF; cdr3_nt: TGTGCCAGCAGTTGGGAGACAGGTTCCTACGAGCAGTACTTC
cdr3_length: 14; clone_size: many; v_call: TRBV12-3/TRBV12-4; d_call: -; j_call: TRBJ1-1; cdr3_aa: CASSDVLGNTEAFF; cdr3_nt: TGTGCCAGCAGCGATGTGCTGGGGAACACTGAAGCTTTCTTT
cdr3_length: 19; clone_size: many; v_call: TRBV4-2; d_call: TRBD1; j_call: TRBJ1-2; cdr3_aa: CASSPYFRDRGQANYGYTF; cdr3_nt: TGTGCCAGCAGTCCCTATTTCCGGGACAGGGGGCAAGCTAACTATGGCTACACCTTC
cdr3_length: 17; clone_size: many; v_call: TRBV15; d_call: -; j_call: TRBJ1-5; cdr3_aa: CATSRLPGHQDNQPQHF; cdr3_nt: TGTGCCACCAGCAGACTACCGGGACACCAGGACAATCAGCCCCAGCATTTT
cdr3_length: 14; clone_size: many; v_call: TRBV28; d_call: -; j_call: TRBJ1-5; cdr3_aa: CASSPDRSNQPQHF; cdr3_nt: TGTGCCAGCAGTCCGGACAGATCGAATCAGCCCCAGCATTTT
cdr3_length: 17; clone_size: many; v_call: TRBV7-8; d_call: TRBD1; j_call: TRBJ1-5; cdr3_aa: CASSLALTGRGNQPQHF; cdr3_nt: TGTGCCAGCAGCTTAGCACTGACAGGGCGAGGCAATCAGCCCCAGCATTTT